This T cell receptor beta chain was identified during a study of brain T cells in children with intractable seizures (dated by TCRdb to the early 2020s). Some background on the complete study: Resected brain tissue from some 53 pediatric epilepsy surgery cases was initially screened for immune gene transcripts with a NanoString immunology panel. Among the approximately 12 selected surgery cases, eight also had pre-surgery blood sequenced, leaving four with brain tissue only. Summary of the overall study and its limitations: Viral specificity was inferred solely from CDR3 sequence similarity, and the HCMV serostatus of the patients was not known. Because sequencing depth differed between pre- and post-surgery blood, the absence of clones from the pre-surgery sample may reflect undersampling.

The immunoSEQ assay was applied to genomic DNA to generate the TCR beta chain sequences. Per the source publication's procedure: CDR3 sequences that did not begin with the conserved framework cysteine at position 104 were removed manually. To get clonality, the normalized Shannon's Diversity Index was subtracted from one, giving values from 0 (maximal diversity) to 1 (oligoclonal). Differences in the frequency of the same CDR3 between samples, such as brain versus blood, were assessed with chi-squared comparison-of-proportions tests. Public clonotypes were found through immuneACCESS searches, while the VDJdb browser was used to judge similarity to known antiviral clonotypes. Entries here come from immuneACCESS through TCRdb and include only in-frame sequences with V and J called. Some clones fail to appear in such tables; in the studies checked, an unresolved V gene covers under half of the shortfall, and the cause of the remainder is unknown. That table furnishes V, J and clone size, whereas the DNA furnished D and trimming. For this sample the table gives 340,000 or so clones, of which over 90% were detected only once. The ten biggest clones cover 5% to 7% of the sample.

There are 17 amino acids in the CDR3, from cysteine to phenylalanine inclusive. Just CDR3 DNA is preserved here, 51 bases in frame from base 1. CDR1 and CDR2, per the germline V gene (reference sequence), are SSHAT and FNYEAQ. With regard to this clone: It has no known antigen specificity. One end of the junction varies from germline; a read error may be responsible.

The intended sense of this specimen's time point label: blood from clinic visit 5 months post-surgery; TSC patient then seizure free. Surgery cases with the highest brain T cell transcript signatures were selected for TCR beta chain sequencing of brain tissue and, where available, blood. Before surgery, patients had received at least one anti-epileptic drug. The TCR-sequenced patients were children whose drug-resistant epilepsy was caused by tuberous sclerosis complex, focal cortical dysplasia, Rasmussen encephalitis or hemimegalencephaly. The Monarch genomic DNA purification kit was used to extract bulk genomic DNA from unsorted brain tissue and whole blood.

The rearranged chain carries TRBV7-7 and TRBJ2-2; the central 10 bases match TRBD2. Sequencing used peripheral blood, obtained roughly 5 months after surgery. The TCR was taken from a boy under three years old with tuberous sclerosis and intractable seizures. The CDR3 protein sequence reads: CASSLESGRAPSGELFF. The bases read TGTGCTAGCAGCTTAGAGAGCGGGAGGGCCCCAAGCGGGGAGCTGTTTTTT. The CDR3 plus the reference TRBV7-7 and TRBJ2-2 genes for the other parts give the full variable domain: GAGVSQSPRYKVTKRGQDVTLRCDPISSHATLYWYQQALGQGPEFLTYFNYEAQPDKSGLPSDRFSAERPEGSISTLTIQRTEQRDSAMYRCASSLESGRAPSGELFFGEGSRLTVL.